Reported below is one TCR beta chain. This CDR3 region has 13 residues. From germline, CDR1 is MNHEY and CDR2 SVGAGI. V dropped 7 bases and J dropped 6 bases, with 14 bases sitting between them. Using immunoSEQ multiplex PCR, the repertoire was profiled, and TCRdb retains in-frame clones only, with some absent. The sample carries around 6,600 clones, approximately 25% recorded once. Responders labeled with CFSE (roughly 200,000) were plated with roughly 200,000 irradiated, violet-dye-labeled stimulators. The data belong to a study of graft-versus-host responses after intestinal transplantation. Study as a whole: Anti-thymocyte globulin served as induction for all recipients, who then took tacrolimus and steroids for approximately three years.

Specimen: alloreactive CD8+ T cells from a mixed lymphocyte reaction culture, collected before transplantation. Noted subset: CFSE-low proliferating T cells sorted from roughly six-day pre-transplant mixed lymphocyte reaction (GvH or HvG direction). The receptor comes from a human patient who was an organ donor for intestinal transplantation. The chain has TRBV6-5 and TRBJ2-3, with D possibly being TRBD2 (6 bases). The CDR3 coding sequence is TGTGCCAGCACCGGCGGGATGGGGGATACGCAGTATTTT. As protein: CASTGGMGDTQYF.